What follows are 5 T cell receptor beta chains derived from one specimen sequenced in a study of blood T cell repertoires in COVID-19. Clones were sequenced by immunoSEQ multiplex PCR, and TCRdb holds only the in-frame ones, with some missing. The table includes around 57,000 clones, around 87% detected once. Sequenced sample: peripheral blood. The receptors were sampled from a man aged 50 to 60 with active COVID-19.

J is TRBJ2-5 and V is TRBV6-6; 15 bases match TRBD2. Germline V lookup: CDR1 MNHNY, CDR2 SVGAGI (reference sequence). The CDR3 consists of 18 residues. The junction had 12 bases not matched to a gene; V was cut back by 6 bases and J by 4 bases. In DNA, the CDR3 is TGTGCCAGCAGACGAGGGACTAGCGGGAGGCGTATGGGAGAGACCCAGTACTTC. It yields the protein CASRRGTSGRRMGETQYF.

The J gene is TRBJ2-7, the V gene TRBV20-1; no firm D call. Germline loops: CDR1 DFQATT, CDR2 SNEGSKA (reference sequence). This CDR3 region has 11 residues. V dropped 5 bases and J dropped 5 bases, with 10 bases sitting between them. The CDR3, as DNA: TGCAGTGCTGCGGCGGTCCACGAGCAGTACTTC. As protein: CSAAAVHEQYF.

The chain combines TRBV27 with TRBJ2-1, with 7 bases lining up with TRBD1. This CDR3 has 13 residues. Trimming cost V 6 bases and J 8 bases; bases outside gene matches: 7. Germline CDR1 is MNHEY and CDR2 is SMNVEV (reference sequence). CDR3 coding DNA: TGTGCCAGCAGCCCACAGGGGCTCCATGAGCAGTTCTTC. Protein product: CASSPQGLHEQFF.

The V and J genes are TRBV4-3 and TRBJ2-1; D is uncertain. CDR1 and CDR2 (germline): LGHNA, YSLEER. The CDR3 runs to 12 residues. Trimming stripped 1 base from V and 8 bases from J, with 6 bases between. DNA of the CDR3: TGCGCCAGCAGCCAAGTTCCGGATGAGCAGTTCTTC. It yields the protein CASSQVPDEQFF.

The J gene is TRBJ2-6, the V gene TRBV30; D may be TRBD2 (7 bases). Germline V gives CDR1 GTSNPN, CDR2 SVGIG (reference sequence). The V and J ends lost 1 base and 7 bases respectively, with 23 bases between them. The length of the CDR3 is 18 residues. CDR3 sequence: CAWSGVEGGGSVANVLTF. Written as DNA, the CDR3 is TGTGCCTGGAGTGGCGTTGAAGGGGGGGGATCTGTTGCCAACGTCCTGACTTTC. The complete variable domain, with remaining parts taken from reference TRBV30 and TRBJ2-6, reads SQTIHQWPATLVQPVGSPLSLECTVEGTSNPNLYWYRQAAGRGLQLLFYSVGIGQISSEVPQNLSASRPQDRQFILSSKKLLLSDSGFYLCAWSGVEGGGSVANVLTFGAGSRLTVL.